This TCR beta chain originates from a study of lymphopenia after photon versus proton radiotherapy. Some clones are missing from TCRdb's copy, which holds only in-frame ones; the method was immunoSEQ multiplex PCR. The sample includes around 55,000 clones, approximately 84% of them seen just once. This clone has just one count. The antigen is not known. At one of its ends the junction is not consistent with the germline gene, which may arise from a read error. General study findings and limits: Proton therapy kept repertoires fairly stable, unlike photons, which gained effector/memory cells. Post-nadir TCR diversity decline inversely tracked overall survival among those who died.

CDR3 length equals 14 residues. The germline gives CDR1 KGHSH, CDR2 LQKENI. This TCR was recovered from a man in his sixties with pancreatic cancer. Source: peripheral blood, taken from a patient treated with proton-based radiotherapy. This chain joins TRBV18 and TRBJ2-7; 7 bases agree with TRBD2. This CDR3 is CATSSYGRSSEQYF. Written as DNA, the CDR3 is TGTGCCACCTCATCATACGGGAGGTCAAGCGAGCAGTACTTC.